This entry lists 18 T cell receptor beta chains sequenced from one sample in a study of T cell repertoires in cytomegalovirus infection. TCRdb independently ran MiXCR on the reads; one entry per CDR3 protein. The sample gives some 320,000 distinct CDR3 sequences, just under 30% of which show up once; about 20% is in the top ten. For these receptors, no antigen is known. Sequencing used cultured PBMCs, obtained from culture after CMV antigen stimulation. Every receptor here comes from a human donor in good health (CMV status not recorded). Some clones in this sample may be carry-over from other donors' samples.

The chain joins TRBV19 to TRBJ1-5; no clear D. CDR1 is LNHDA, CDR2 SQIVND, per germline (reference sequence). This CDR3 spans 15 amino acids. Trimming removed 0 bases at V and 9 bases at J, with 15 bases between. The DNA for the CDR3 is TGTGCCAGTAGTATAGATTCAGTCCCTGGAGGGCCCCAGCATTTT. Residues: CASSIDSVPGGPQHF. The whole variable domain, filled in from reference TRBV19 and TRBJ1-5, reads DGGITQSPKYLFRKEGQNVTLSCEQNLNHDAMYWYRQDPGQGLRLIYYSQIVNDFQKGDIAEGYSVSREKKESFPLTVTSAQKNPTAFYLCASSIDSVPGGPQHFGDGTRLSIL.

The chain is built from TRBV28 and TRBJ1-2; TRBD1 might be the D (6 bases). V lost 3 bases and J lost 4, with 12 bases in between. The CDR3 has 14 amino acids. Germline loops: CDR1 MDHEN, CDR2 SYDVKM. CDR3 in amino acids: CASSFSGAIYGYTF. The CDR3 DNA follows: TGTGCCAGCAGTTTTTCGGGGGCCATCTATGGCTACACCTTC.

This clonotype was observed a handful of times. V usage is TRBV5-1 and J usage is TRBJ1-1, with TRBD1 matching over 7 bases. The CDR3 has 15 residues. The junction had 10 bases not matched to a gene; V was cut back by 4 bases and J by 4 bases. Germline CDR1 reads SGHRS; CDR2 reads YFSETQ. For the CDR3, the DNA is TGCGCCAGCAGCGTAACAGGGGAGAGGGGCACTGAAGCTTTCTTT. Translating gives CASSVTGERGTEAFF.

The chain has TRBV24-1 and TRBJ2-1, with 10 bases that match TRBD1. In germline, CDR1 is KGHDR, CDR2 SFDVKD. V gave up 3 bases and J gave up 3 bases; unmatched junction bases: 4. The CDR3 sequence is 16 residues long. CDR3 sequence (DNA): TGTGCCACCAGTGATGGGACAGGGGACCACTACAATGAGCAGTTCTTC. Its protein is CATSDGTGDHYNEQFF.

The table lists this clonotype with a few counts. V is TRBV4-2 and J is TRBJ2-1, with 11 bases lining up with TRBD2. Germline values: CDR1 LGHNA, CDR2 YNFKEQ. The CDR3 loop spans 16 amino acids. After removal of 2 bases from V and 7 bases from J, the junction contained 7 bases not matched to a gene. The CDR3 DNA sequence: TGTGCCAGCAGCCAACCGGGACTAGCGGACAGGAATGAGCAGTTCTTC. Translating it yields CASSQPGLADRNEQFF.

This clonotype occurred a few times. The rearrangement joins TRBV7-9 to TRBJ1-1, with TRBD1 matching 8 bases. Germline-derived CDR1 and CDR2 are SEHNR and FQNEAQ (reference sequence). The CDR3 length is 14 residues. The J segment lost 4 bases and the V segment lost 6 bases, leaving 7 bases of the junction unmatched. The CDR3, as DNA: TGTGCCAGCAGACCGGGACAGGAGGCCACTGAAGCTTTCTTT. This codes for CASRPGQEATEAFF.

The rearrangement joins TRBV19 to TRBJ2-3; 9 bases are shared with TRBD1. Germline assignment: CDR1 LNHDA and CDR2 SQIVND (reference sequence). Trimming cost V 4 bases and J 7 bases; bases outside gene matches: 3. The CDR3 length is 13 residues. The CDR3 loop reads CASSTTGGNTQYF. CDR3 sequence (DNA): TGTGCCAGTAGTACGACAGGGGGGAATACGCAGTATTTT.

The sample holds many counts of this clonotype. This chain's CDR3 is CASSLVGGSDTEAFF. In DNA form, the CDR3 reads TGTGCCAGCAGCTTAGTAGGCGGATCGGACACTGAAGCTTTCTTT. V gene TRBV7-3 combines with J gene TRBJ1-1, with D unresolved. The CDR3 contains 15 residues. Deletions cut 2 bases from V and 3 bases from J, with 13 bases between. Germline values: CDR1 SGHTA, CDR2 FQGTGA.

The CDR3 DNA reads TGTGCCAGCAGTTTATCGGCCGGCACTGAAGCTTTCTTT. Translated, it gives CASSLSAGTEAFF. The chain employs TRBV27 and TRBJ1-1; D gene uncertain. With 0 bases removed from V and 4 bases from J, the gap between germline ends came to 6 bases. Looked up from germline, CDR1 is MNHEY and CDR2 is SMNVEV (reference sequence). The CDR3 extends over 13 amino acids.

In the case of this clonotype: The final CDR3 position lacks the conserved phenylalanine or tryptophan, pointing to a likely read error. The DNA is left out, because the CDR3 cannot be placed on it with certainty; the CDR3 is given as TCRdb lists it. The chain links TRBV7-3 to TRBJ2-7. Germline V CDR1 and CDR2: SGHTA, FQGTGA. The CDR3 has 9 amino acids, counting both end residues. CDR3 residues: CASSLTNLT.

The chain uses TRBV29-1 and TRBJ1-5, with a tentative D call TRBD1 (5 bases). Germline V gene data show CDR1 as SQVTM and CDR2 as ANQGSEA. The V end lost 5 bases, the J end lost 4 bases, and 12 bases lay between the germline ends. This CDR3 is built from 13 residues. CDR3 DNA sequence: TGCAGCGTTATAAGGGGTCCTAATCAGCCCCAGCATTTT. This gives the protein CSVIRGPNQPQHF.

This clonotype appeared a few times. V usage is TRBV7-8 and J usage is TRBJ2-1; 9 bases match TRBD1. V was pared by 8 bases and J by 8 bases, with 22 bases of the junction left unmatched. The germline V gene has CDR1 SGHVS and CDR2 FQNEAQ. CDR3 size: 18 residues. CDR3: CASLTSTGQGMSWDEQFF. The CDR3 DNA reads TGTGCCAGCCTTACTTCAACGGGACAGGGAATGTCCTGGGATGAGCAGTTCTTC.

This clonotype occurred a few times. The chain links TRBV7-2 to TRBJ2-1, with a tentative D call TRBD2 (5 bases). CDR1 SGHTA and CDR2 FQGNSA come from the germline V gene. This CDR3 has 15 amino acids. Trimming took off 3 bases at V and 3 bases at J, with 12 bases between the two ends. The CDR3 DNA is TGTGCCAGCAGCTTTACTCAGCGGATCTACAATGAGCAGTTCTTC. Translation gives CASSFTQRIYNEQFF. The full variable domain, rest sourced from reference TRBV7-2 and TRBJ2-1, is GAGVSQSPSNKVTEKGKDVELRCDPISGHTALYWYRQSLGQGLEFLIYFQGNSAPDKSGLPSDRFSAERTGGSVSTLTIQRTQQEDSAVYLCASSFTQRIYNEQFFGPGTRLTVL.

This chain connects TRBV5-1 to TRBJ2-5; TRBD2 agrees at 7 bases. The V segment lost 4 bases and the J segment 2 bases; nucleotides outside the gene matches: 5. This CDR3 spans 14 amino acids. From germline, CDR1 is SGHRS and CDR2 YFSETQ. The CDR3 loop reads CASSRERGQETQYF. Written as DNA, the CDR3 is TGCGCCAGCAGCAGGGAGCGGGGTCAAGAGACCCAGTACTTC.

This clonotype turned up a few times. This chain links TRBV2 with TRBJ2-7, with 8 positions matching TRBD2. Germline trimming cut 7 bases from V and 2 bases from J; bases unmatched to any gene: 7. Germline values: CDR1 SNHLY, CDR2 FYNNEI. The CDR3 loop spans 14 amino acids. The CDR3 loop is CASNLAGPAYEQYF. The CDR3 DNA reads TGTGCCAGCAATCTAGCGGGTCCGGCCTACGAGCAGTACTTC.

The genes are TRBV6-1 and TRBJ1-2; 9 bases match TRBD1. The CDR3 is made up of 15 amino acids. In germline, CDR1 is MNHNS, CDR2 SASEGT. The V segment lost 10 bases and the J segment 2 bases; nucleotides outside the gene matches: 11. The CDR3 is CATSKTGQGNYGYTF. The CDR3 nucleotides are TGTGCCACTTCGAAGACGGGACAGGGCAACTATGGCTACACCTTC.

This clonotype was picked up many times. The chain employs TRBV28 and TRBJ1-5; 11 positions agree with TRBD1. V shed 4 bases and J 2 bases; nucleotides not matched to a gene: 16. This CDR3 is built from 20 residues. Per germline, CDR1 MDHEN and CDR2 SYDVKM. This CDR3 reads CASSSLTGTGGSGGNQPQHF. CDR3 in DNA: TGTGCCAGCAGTTCCTTGACCGGGACAGGGGGATCGGGAGGCAATCAGCCCCAGCATTTT.

This chain joins TRBV4-1 and TRBJ2-5; D possibly matches TRBD1 or TRBD2 (6 bases each). Germline CDR1 is MGHRA and CDR2 is YSYEKL. This CDR3 region has 16 residues. V was trimmed by 0 bases and J by 1 base, leaving 12 bases between them. The CDR3 DNA follows: TGCGCCAGCAGCCAAGATTACCCGGGGGCCCAAGAGACCCAGTACTTC. Amino acid sequence: CASSQDYPGAQETQYF.